These 19 T cell receptor beta chains originate from one sample sequenced in a study of sequential checkpoint blockade in melanoma. TCRdb's table, derived via immunoSEQ multiplex PCR, lists solely in-frame clones and lacks some. Here the sample spans around 30,000 clones, roughly 84% being singletons. The sample's treatment: randomized to nivolumab then ipilimumab (arm A) or the reverse (arm B). Source: CD8+ T cells sorted from blood (inferred from file names), taken from a patient given nivolumab and ipilimumab in sequence. The receptors shown here come from a human donor with melanoma.

The CDR3 loop is CASSVYGRTYEQYF. The CDR3 DNA is TGTGCCAGCAGCGTATACGGGAGGACATACGAGCAGTACTTC. The chain is built from TRBV9 and TRBJ2-7; 7 bases match TRBD2. CDR1 is SGDLS and CDR2 is YYNGEE in the germline V gene. V lost 1 base, J lost 4 bases, and 5 bases stayed unmatched. This CDR3 spans 14 amino acids.

This clone was recorded once. Within the sample, other DNA sequences also encode this same CDR3. The rearrangement joins TRBV6-5 to TRBJ1-6, with unresolved D. V lost 0 bases and J lost 7, with 7 bases in between. The CDR3 runs 14 residues. Per germline, CDR1 MNHEY and CDR2 SVGAGI. CDR3: CASSYSSGNSPLHF. In DNA, the CDR3 is TGTGCCAGCAGTTACTCATCGGGGAATTCACCCCTCCACTTT.

This clone has a single count. Here the CDR3 DNA reads TGCGCCAGCAGCCTTAGGACTAGCGGGGGGGCCGCCGGGGAGCTGTTTTTT. It codes for CASSLRTSGGAAGELFF. The chain has TRBV4-1 and TRBJ2-2, with 15 bases that match TRBD2. V shed 4 bases and J 6 bases; nucleotides not matched to a gene: 6. Germline lookup yields CDR1 MGHRA and CDR2 YSYEKL. The CDR3 sequence is 17 residues long.

The chain couples TRBV4-1 to TRBJ1-4; a weak D match, TRBD1 (5 bases). Germline lookup yields CDR1 MGHRA and CDR2 YSYEKL. With 3 bases removed from V and 15 bases from J, the gap between germline ends came to 26 bases. CDR3 length: 16 residues. CDR3 in amino acids: CASSHRVKTGEEGLFF. As DNA, the CDR3 is TGCGCCAGCAGCCACCGGGTCAAAACAGGAGAAGAAGGGTTGTTTTTT.

The V and J genes are TRBV2 and TRBJ1-1; 10 bases align to TRBD1. There are 14 residues in the CDR3. Trimming took 5 bases from V and 4 from J; bases not matched to a gene: 4. Germline CDR1 is SNHLY and CDR2 is FYNNEI. CDR3 DNA: TGTGCCAGCAGTTGGGACAGGGGATTCACTGAAGCTTTCTTT. It codes for CASSWDRGFTEAFF.

DNA for the CDR3: TGTGCCAGCAGCGTAGAGGGCGGGACTAGCGGGGTCTACGAGCAGTACTTC. Protein sequence: CASSVEGGTSGVYEQYF. The genes are TRBV9 and TRBJ2-7; 13 bases map to TRBD2. Germline CDR1 is SGDLS and CDR2 is YYNGEE. With V trimmed by 0 bases and J by 3 bases, 6 bases remained unmatched. This CDR3 region has 17 residues.

The V gene is TRBV9, the J gene TRBJ1-3; D ambiguous. CDR1 and CDR2 (germline): SGDLS, YYNGEE. The CDR3 is 16 residues long. Trimming removed 0 bases at V and 1 base at J, with 11 bases between. CDR3 protein: CASSVVGGDSGNTIYF. CDR3 nucleotides: TGTGCCAGCAGCGTAGTGGGAGGAGATTCTGGAAACACCATATATTTT.

V is TRBV29-1 and J is TRBJ1-5; TRBD1 matches 7 bases. Germline V gene lookup returns CDR1 SQVTM and CDR2 ANQGSEA. Losses at the gene ends were 4 bases for V and 1 base for J; bases not matched to a gene: 4. There are 14 residues in the CDR3. CDR3 sequence reads: CSVAAQGSNQPQHF. CDR3 sequence (DNA): TGCAGCGTTGCGGCACAGGGGAGCAATCAGCCCCAGCATTTT.

The rearrangement uses TRBV28 and TRBJ1-2; D gene ambiguous. Per germline, CDR1 MDHEN and CDR2 SYDVKM. V dropped 3 bases and J dropped 0 bases, with 5 bases sitting between them. The CDR3 runs 13 residues. Written as DNA, the CDR3 is TGTGCCAGCAGTTTGTTCGCTAACTATGGCTACACCTTC. Encoded protein: CASSLFANYGYTF.

This clone was observed once. The V and J genes are TRBV7-2 and TRBJ2-5, with TRBD1 matching 9 bases. The last part of the DNA fits TRBJ2-7 better; the J call may be wrong. The CDR3 consists of 15 residues. Germline lookup yields CDR1 SGHTA and CDR2 FQGNSA. The CDR3 here is CASSGQPGQGYEQYF. CDR3 DNA sequence: TGTGCCAGCAGCGGACAACCGGGACAGGGATACGAGCAGTACTTC.

V gene TRBV7-2 combines with J gene TRBJ1-6; no clear D. CDR1 is SGHTA, CDR2 FQGNSA, per germline. The CDR3 loop spans 16 amino acids. V gave up 1 base and J gave up 4 bases, with 11 bases separating them. CDR3 loop: CASSLVANPYNSPLHF. The CDR3, as DNA: TGTGCCAGCAGCTTAGTAGCCAACCCTTATAATTCACCCCTCCACTTT. Together with reference TRBV7-2 and TRBJ1-6, the CDR3 gives the full variable domain: GAGVSQSPSNKVTEKGKDVELRCDPISGHTALYWYRQSLGQGLEFLIYFQGNSAPDKSGLPSDRFSAERTGGSVSTLTIQRTQQEDSAVYLCASSLVANPYNSPLHFGNGTRLTVT.

The chain uses TRBV19 and TRBJ1-5; TRBD1 matches 11 bases. The CDR3 length is 16 residues. Trimming cost V 8 bases and J 6 bases; bases outside gene matches: 12. Germline-derived CDR1 and CDR2 are LNHDA and SQIVND (reference sequence). The DNA of the CDR3 is TGTGCCAGTTTAGACCCCCGGACAGGGGGCATTCAGCCCCAGCATTTT. It encodes CASLDPRTGGIQPQHF.

The chain is built from TRBV18 and TRBJ2-7; tentatively, D is TRBD2 (5 bases). The CDR3 spans 14 residues. Germline V gene sequence: CDR1 KGHSH, CDR2 LQKENI. V was cut by 3 bases and J by 7 bases, with 16 bases left in between. The CDR3 is CASSPRTPRSEQYF. CDR3 nucleotides: TGTGCCAGCTCACCCCGGACTCCCCGGTCGGAGCAGTACTTC.

The chain links TRBV9 to TRBJ1-4; the match to TRBD1 covers 7 bases. The CDR3 runs 15 residues. Germline V gene sequence: CDR1 SGDLS, CDR2 YYNGEE. Unmatched junction bases numbered 10, after V lost 4 bases and J lost 7 bases. The CDR3 coding sequence is TGTGCCAGCAGCCCGCTCGCAAGGGGGCTTGAAAAACTGTTTTTT. Its protein is CASSPLARGLEKLFF.

V gene TRBV30 combines with J gene TRBJ2-5; 9 bases align to TRBD2. Germline assignment: CDR1 GTSNPN and CDR2 SVGIG (reference sequence). V lost 0 bases to trimming and J lost 6 bases; unmatched junction nucleotides: 8. The CDR3 loop spans 15 amino acids. CDR3 sequence: CAWSVLSGGEKTQYF. The CDR3, as DNA: TGTGCCTGGAGTGTACTTAGCGGGGGAGAAAAGACCCAGTACTTC.

The chain recombines TRBV6-5 with TRBJ1-3; D might be TRBD1 (6 bases). Germline loops: CDR1 MNHEY, CDR2 SVGAGI. The V end was cut by 1 base, the J end by 4 bases, with 11 bases between. The length of the CDR3 is 15 residues. The CDR3 DNA reads TGTGCCAGCAGTTACTTTCAGGGGAGCGGAAACACCATATATTTT. Amino acid sequence: CASSYFQGSGNTIYF.

The genes are TRBV6-5 and TRBJ1-3; weak D call: TRBD1 (5 bases). The germline V and J ends were trimmed by 6 bases and 4 bases, with 13 bases remaining between them. Per the germline V gene, CDR1 is MNHEY and CDR2 is SVGAGI. The CDR3 covers 14 residues. The CDR3 protein is CASSYDSLGNTIYF. In DNA, the CDR3 is TGTGCCAGCAGCTACGACAGCCTGGGAAACACCATATATTTT.

This sequence joins TRBV4-1 and TRBJ2-5; 8 nucleotides align to TRBD1. The trim removed 5 bases at V and 11 bases at J, leaving 25 bases unmatched. The CDR3 is 18 amino acids. Germline CDR1 reads MGHRA; CDR2 reads YSYEKL. CDR3: CASSSEGRPGQDPREQYF. The CDR3 bases are TGCGCCAGCAGCTCCGAAGGTCGTCCGGGACAGGACCCCCGAGAGCAGTACTTC.

The J gene is TRBJ2-7, the V gene TRBV25-1; maybe TRBD1 (6 bases). This CDR3 contains 14 residues. V lost 1 base and J 7 bases, leaving 14 bases between the germline ends. Germline V gene sequence: CDR1 MGHDK, CDR2 SYGVNS. The CDR3: CASSESGRGEEQYF. In DNA, the CDR3 is TGTGCCAGCAGTGAATCCGGCAGGGGAGAGGAGCAGTACTTC.